These 23 T cell receptor beta chains came from one sample sequenced in a study of T cells in Graves' hyperthyroidism and ophthalmopathy. Amplification yielded TCR beta CDR3 regions, with RNA transcripts as the source. Initially, a first-round RT-PCR of the TCR CDR3 employed the HTBI primer set. Each CDR3 protein gets one entry after TCRdb re-called the multiplex PCR reads with MiXCR. Of 700,000 to 950,000 distinct CDR3 sequences listed, just over 35% are singletons. Sequenced: blood. Receptor source: a woman aged 35 to 49 with Graves' hyperthyroidism.

Details on this clonotype: A much larger clone differs by one base, so this may be a read error. J is TRBJ2-5 and V is TRBV9; 7 bases line up with TRBD2. Germline CDR1 SGDLS, CDR2 YYNGEE. J lost 4 bases, V lost 4 bases, and 10 bases had no gene match. The CDR3 runs 15 residues. The CDR3 sequence: CASSIVAGVRETQYF. In DNA form, the CDR3 reads TGTGCCAGCAGCATAGTGGCGGGGGTAAGAGAGACCCAGTACTTC.

This clonotype was counted a few times. The chain couples TRBV5-1 to TRBJ2-5, with D possibly matching TRBD1 (6 bases). This CDR3 is built from 16 residues. Trimming left V 1 base short and J 2 bases short, with 15 bases between. Germline loops: CDR1 SGHRS, CDR2 YFSETQ. The CDR3 sequence: CASSLMSAGAQETQYF. Written as DNA, the CDR3 is TGCGCCAGCAGCTTGATGTCGGCAGGGGCTCAAGAGACCCAGTACTTC.

This clonotype occurred once. J is TRBJ2-7 and V is TRBV15, with 10 bases matching TRBD1. V was pared by 3 bases and J by 5 bases, with 13 bases of the junction left unmatched. CDR3 size: 17 residues. Germline CDR1 LNHNV, CDR2 YYDKDF (reference sequence). The CDR3 sequence is CATSSRRDRGRGDEQYF. DNA for the CDR3: TGTGCCACCAGCAGCCGCCGGGACAGGGGAAGGGGTGACGAGCAGTACTTC.

In its sample, this clonotype was seen many times. The J gene is TRBJ1-1, the V gene TRBV5-1, with a possible D match to TRBD1 (5 bases). V lost 3 bases to trimming and J lost 5 bases, with 14 bases between them. Germline assignment: CDR1 SGHRS and CDR2 YFSETQ. This CDR3 is 14 amino acids long. CDR3: CASSSDGGGTEAFF. Here the CDR3 DNA reads TGCGCCAGCAGCTCTGATGGGGGAGGTACTGAAGCTTTCTTT.

A few counts support this clonotype. The CDR3 bases are TGTGCCAGCGCCTCGGGCCCCGGTAGGTGGGCCCTCCACTTT. This codes for CASASGPGRWALHF. The chain employs TRBV19 and TRBJ1-6; no clear D gene. Deletions cut 9 bases from V and 14 bases from J, with 23 bases between. Germline loops: CDR1 LNHDA, CDR2 SQIVND (reference sequence). This CDR3 is 14 amino acids long.

In DNA, the CDR3 is TGTGCCAGCAGACAGGGTGGGAGTAGCAATCAGCCCCAGCATTTT. As protein: CASRQGGSSNQPQHF. V and J are TRBV25-1 and TRBJ1-5, with D maybe TRBD1 (6 bases). Trimming removed 6 bases from V and 0 bases from J, with 12 bases in between. The CDR3 totals 15 residues. The germline CDR1 and CDR2 sequences are MGHDK and SYGVNS.

The V gene is TRBV7-9, the J gene TRBJ2-5; D unresolved. The V and J ends lost 2 bases and 11 bases respectively, with 15 bases between them. The germline V gene has CDR1 SEHNR and CDR2 FQNEAQ (reference sequence). The CDR3 has 13 amino acids. The CDR3 DNA reads as TGTGCCAGCAGCTTATATAGCACAGATACGCAGTACTTC. Its protein product is CASSLYSTDTQYF. The full variable domain, completed using reference TRBV7-9 and TRBJ2-5, is DTGVSQNPRHKITKRGQNVTFRCDPISEHNRLYWYRQTLGQGPEFLTYFQNEAQLEKSRLLSDRFSAERPKGSFSTLEIQRTEQGDSAMYLCASSLYSTDTQYFGPGTRLLVL.

This clonotype came up many times. The rearrangement links TRBV24-1 to TRBJ2-1; TRBD1 or TRBD2 may be the D gene (5 bases each). Germline V gene data show CDR1 as KGHDR and CDR2 as SFDVKD. Trimming took off 4 bases at V and 0 bases at J, with 18 bases between the two ends. CDR3 length: 18 residues. The chain's CDR3 is CATSDPGKADSSYNEQFF. DNA for the CDR3: TGTGCCACCAGTGACCCCGGGAAGGCCGACAGCTCCTACAATGAGCAGTTCTTC.

The genes are TRBV5-1 and TRBJ2-5, with a weak D call TRBD1 (7 bases). V lost 4 bases and J lost 2, with 21 bases in between. The CDR3 is 17 residues long. Germline lookup yields CDR1 SGHRS and CDR2 YFSETQ. CDR3 nucleotides: TGCGCCAGCAGCCTGACAGGGAACACCGGGGGACAAGAGACCCAGTACTTC. This codes for CASSLTGNTGGQETQYF.

This chain links TRBV24-1 with TRBJ1-2, with a possible D match to TRBD1 (6 bases). V was clipped by 7 bases and J by 6 bases, with 11 bases between them. CDR1 and CDR2 (germline): KGHDR, SFDVKD. The CDR3 loop spans 12 amino acids. CDR3 in DNA: TGTGCCACCAGCTCACAGGGACATGGCTACACCTTC. As protein: CATSSQGHGYTF.

The V call is TRBV5-1, the J call TRBJ1-1, with D possibly being TRBD1 (6 bases). The CDR3 totals 15 residues. Germline CDR1 reads SGHRS; CDR2 reads YFSETQ. The V gene lost 5 bases and the J gene lost 1 base, with 15 bases spanning the gap. The CDR3 is CASRFRDTKNTEAFF. The CDR3 nucleotides are TGCGCCAGCAGATTCCGGGACACAAAGAACACTGAAGCTTTCTTT. Drawing the rest from reference TRBV5-1 and TRBJ1-1, the complete variable domain is KAGVTQTPRYLIKTRGQQVTLSCSPISGHRSVSWYQQTPGQGLQFLFEYFSETQRNKGNFPGRFSGRQFSNSRSEMNVSTLELGDSALYLCASRFRDTKNTEAFFGQGTRLTVV.

Many counts were recorded for this clonotype. The V call is TRBV2, the J call TRBJ1-5; no clear D. Germline CDR1 SNHLY, CDR2 FYNNEI. V was cut by 1 base and J by 6 bases, with 4 bases left in between. The CDR3 contains 12 residues. The DNA for the CDR3 is TGTGCCAGCAGTGAAGTTACTCAGCCCCAGCATTTT. This gives the protein CASSEVTQPQHF.

This clonotype was counted ten times or more. V usage is TRBV10-1 and J usage is TRBJ1-5; tentatively, D is TRBD1 (5 bases). CDR1 is WNHNN and CDR2 is SYGVQD in the germline V gene (reference sequence). CDR3 length: 14 residues. The V end lost 6 bases, the J end lost 4 bases, and 13 bases lay between the germline ends. CDR3 loop: CASSSSGVNQPQHF. The CDR3, as DNA: TGCGCCAGCAGCAGCTCGGGGGTGAATCAGCCCCAGCATTTT.

The V and J genes are TRBV6-5 and TRBJ1-2; D is possibly TRBD1 (6 bases). The CDR3 consists of 15 residues. V lost 5 bases, J lost 1 base, and 14 bases lay in between. Per germline, CDR1 MNHEY and CDR2 SVGAGI. DNA of the CDR3: TGTGCCAGCAGTGAGATAGACAGGATTAACTATGGCTACACCTTC. This encodes CASSEIDRINYGYTF.

The chain carries TRBV7-2 and TRBJ1-2; 8 nucleotides line up with TRBD1. The CDR3 is 15 residues long. Germline V gene data show CDR1 as SGHTA and CDR2 as FQGNSA. Trimming removed 5 bases from V and 7 bases from J; junction bases left unmatched: 12. The DNA for the CDR3 is TGTGCCAGCAGCCTATTAACAGGGGGTGAGGGTGGCTACACCTTC. Protein: CASSLLTGGEGGYTF.

The sample holds many counts of this clonotype. The genes are TRBV2 and TRBJ2-5; 10 bases line up with TRBD1. Germline V gene lookup returns CDR1 SNHLY and CDR2 FYNNEI. The ends lost 8 bases at V and 5 bases at J; junction bases unmatched: 5. The CDR3 is 13 residues long. The CDR3: CASLGQGKETQYF. The CDR3 coding sequence is TGTGCCAGCCTGGGACAGGGGAAGGAGACCCAGTACTTC.

This clonotype was observed many times. The V and J genes are TRBV14 and TRBJ1-1; possible D gene TRBD1, 6 bases. The CDR3 length is 15 residues. The germline gives CDR1 SGHDN, CDR2 FVKESK. Trimming left V 3 bases short and J 6 bases short, with 17 bases between. CDR3 bases: TGTGCCAGCAGCCAGACGATGACGGGGGCGTCTGAAGCTTTCTTT. Its translation is CASSQTMTGASEAFF.

A remark on this clonotype: A much bigger clone sits one base away, suggesting this may be a read error. A read error is likely, as this CDR3 ends without the conserved phenylalanine or tryptophan. This chain's CDR3 is CATSPWWDTEAFL. As DNA, the CDR3 is TGTGCCACTAGCCCGTGGTGGGACACTGAAGCTTTCCTT. V usage is TRBV12-3 or TRBV12-4 and J usage is TRBJ1-1, with D unclear. CDR3 length: 13 residues. Trimming removed 10 bases from V and 3 bases from J, with 15 bases in between.

This clonotype has a handful of counts. V usage is TRBV7-6 and J usage is TRBJ1-3; possibly TRBD1 for D (5 bases). The CDR3 has 15 residues. V was shortened by 6 bases and J by 6 bases, with 18 bases between the two germline ends. Germline CDR1 is SGHVS and CDR2 is FNYEAQ. The CDR3 DNA reads as TGTGCCAGCAGTTCCCCCGGGACGAACTTAAACACCATATATTTT. Its protein is CASSSPGTNLNTIYF.

This clonotype was observed at least ten times. This rearrangement joins TRBV29-1 to TRBJ1-4, with D tentatively TRBD1 (5 bases). In germline, CDR1 is SQVTM, CDR2 ANQGSEA. This CDR3 comprises 14 residues. The ends were cut back, 4 bases at V and 8 bases at J, with 17 bases in the middle. Here the CDR3 reads CSVVPGPEREKLFF. The CDR3 coding sequence is TGCAGCGTTGTCCCGGGGCCTGAGCGGGAAAAACTGTTTTTT.

This clonotype was counted many times. The gene calls are TRBV2 and TRBJ1-5, with D unclear. CDR3 length equals 11 residues. The germline V gene encodes CDR1 SNHLY and CDR2 FYNNEI. V lost 8 bases and J lost 5, with 7 bases in between. The CDR3 nucleotides are TGTGCCAGCTCTCTTGATCAGCCCCAGCATTTT. This translates into CASSLDQPQHF.

This clonotype was found a few times. The chain employs TRBV4-3 and TRBJ1-6; TRBD1 might be the D (5 bases). The CDR3 loop spans 16 amino acids. The V end was cut by 1 base, the J end by 13 bases, with 20 bases between. In germline, CDR1 is LGHNA, CDR2 YSLEER. The chain's CDR3 is CASSQGVYRFYAPLHF. CDR3 DNA sequence: TGCGCCAGCAGCCAAGGGGTCTACAGGTTTTACGCGCCCCTCCACTTT.

Written as DNA, the CDR3 is TGTGGCTCACATCCGGGCCAGGGGTTATACGAGCAGTACTTC. It specifies CGSHPGQGLYEQYF. This chain connects TRBV28 to TRBJ2-7, with D perhaps TRBD1 (6 bases). Germline values: CDR1 MDHEN, CDR2 SYDVKM. This CDR3 is 14 amino acids long. Based on the CDR3 plus reference TRBV28 and TRBJ2-7, the full variable domain is DVKVTQSSRYLVKRTGEKVFLECVQDMDHENMFWYRQDPGLGLRLIYFSYDVKMKEKGDIPEGYSVSREKKERFSLILESASTNQTSMYLCGSHPGQGLYEQYFGPGTRLTVT.